The TCR beta chain described here comes from a study of identical twins. Whole-study results and caveats: Invariant MAIT and iNKT cells may have partly biased zero-insertion analyses. Compared with models, monozygotic twins showed more out-of-frame TCR alpha sharing.

There were only healthy Caucasians among the donors. After template switching added a universal primer site, the resulting cDNA carried unique molecular identifiers. MiXCR was run by TCRdb on the 5' RACE reads, yielding one entry per CDR3 protein. The repertoire has hundreds of thousands of distinct CDR3 sequences, around 6% of them found once; the top ten carry under 2%. The CDR3 runs 13 residues. Germline CDR1 SGHVS, CDR2 FNYEAQ. The trim removed 6 bases at V and 5 bases at J, leaving 2 bases unmatched. In regard to this clonotype: The antigen is undetermined.

The chain couples TRBV7-6 to TRBJ2-5; 11 bases map to TRBD1. Sequencing used naive T cells sorted from blood. This clonotype originated in a man between 18 and 29 years old in good health. CDR3 nucleotides: TGTGCCAGCAGGGACAGGGGGCACGAGACCCAGTACTTC. It is translated as CASRDRGHETQYF. The full variable domain, its missing parts supplied by reference TRBV7-6 and TRBJ2-5, is GAGVSQSPRYKVTKRGQDVALRCDPISGHVSLYWYRQALGQGPEFLTYFNYEAQQDKSGLPNDRFSAERPEGSISTLTIQRTEQRDSAMYRCASRDRGHETQYFGPGTRLLVL.